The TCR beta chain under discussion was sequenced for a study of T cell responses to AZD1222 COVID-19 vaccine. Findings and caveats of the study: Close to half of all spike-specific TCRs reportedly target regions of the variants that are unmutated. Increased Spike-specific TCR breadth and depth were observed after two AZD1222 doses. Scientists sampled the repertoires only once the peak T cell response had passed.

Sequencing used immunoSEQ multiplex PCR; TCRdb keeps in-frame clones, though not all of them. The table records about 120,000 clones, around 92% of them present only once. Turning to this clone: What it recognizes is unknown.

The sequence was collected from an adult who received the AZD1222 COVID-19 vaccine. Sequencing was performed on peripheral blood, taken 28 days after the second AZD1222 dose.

CDR3 amino acids: CASAGLAGDGELFF. Here the CDR3 DNA reads TGCGCCTCAGCGGGACTAGCGGGGGACGGGGAGCTGTTTTTT. This chain connects TRBV5-1 to TRBJ2-2, with TRBD2 identical over 14 bases. Germline V lookup: CDR1 SGHRS, CDR2 YFSETQ. V shed 10 bases, J shed 7 bases, and the junction held 6 bases outside the gene matches. There are 14 residues in the CDR3.